Listed here are 21 T cell receptor beta chains from one sample, sequenced in a study of T cell clonality in common variable immunodeficiency. General observations from the study: In common variable immunodeficiency, TCR beta chains reportedly carried fewer deletions and N-nucleotide insertions.

Generated by immunoSEQ multiplex PCR, the TCRdb table keeps only in-frame clones and is missing some. This table holds roughly 34,000 clones with no singletons; the top ten claim roughly 6.7%. The antigens for these receptors are not known. Sequencing used peripheral blood mononuclear cells. The receptors stem from a human donor with common variable immunodeficiency.

With respect to this clone: The DNA ends 3 residues before the CDR3 does, and the rest of the CDR3 is filled in from the germline J gene. The rearrangement joins TRBV18 to TRBJ1-3; D is uncertain. Trimming shortened V by 2 bases and J by 0 bases, and 14 bases separated the two germline ends. This CDR3 comprises 17 residues. Germline values: CDR1 KGHSH, CDR2 LQKENI. Partial CDR3 DNA: TGTGCCAGCTCACCAGTACGACAAAAAGACTCTGGAAACACC. This sequence encodes CASSPVRQKDSGNT. In full, the CDR3 is CASSPVRQKDSGNTIYF.

This clone was detected many times. The CDR3 goes on 3 residues after the read ends, and that part is filled in from the germline J gene. This chain connects TRBV18 to TRBJ2-4, with TRBD1 as a possible D gene (6 bases). The germline V and J ends were trimmed by 3 bases and 0 bases, with 12 bases remaining between them. The CDR3 is 16 residues long. Germline assignment: CDR1 KGHSH and CDR2 LQKENI. This CDR3 is CASSPLQGLAKNIQYF. Partial CDR3 DNA: TGTGCCAGCTCACCTCTACAGGGCCTAGCCAAAAACATT.

This clone was seen only a few times. The CDR3 goes on 3 residues after the read ends, and that part is filled in from the germline J gene. This rearrangement joins TRBV2 to TRBJ1-5; D call uncertain. The CDR3 extends over 13 amino acids. Germline CDR1 and CDR2: SNHLY and FYNNEI. V dropped 4 bases and J dropped 7 bases, with 11 bases sitting between them. The CDR3 reads CASSGGSKQPQHF. The DNA read from the CDR3 is TGTGCCAGCAGTGGAGGCTCCAAGCAGCCC.

This clone turned up a few times. The read falls 3 residues short of the CDR3 end, and the missing part is taken from the germline J gene. V is TRBV7-3 and J is TRBJ1-1, with TRBD1 as a possible D gene (5 bases). Germline CDR1 reads SGHTA; CDR2 reads FQGTGA. There are 13 residues in the CDR3. The V and J ends lost 6 bases and 4 bases respectively, with 12 bases between them. The sequenced part of the CDR3 DNA is TGTGCCAGCAGTTACAGGTCGGGCACTGAA. As protein: CASSYRSGTE. The CDR3, in full, reads CASSYRSGTEAFF.

This clone was seen at least ten times. The observed sequence ends 3 residues before the CDR3 terminus, with the missing tail filled in from the germline J gene. The V gene is TRBV7-3, the J gene TRBJ2-3, with 9 bases matching TRBD2. Germline V CDR1 and CDR2: SGHTA, FQGTGA. The CDR3 runs to 18 residues. Trimming at V came to 0 bases and at J to 3 bases, leaving 10 bases not matched to a gene. The DNA read from the CDR3 is TGTGCCAGCAGCTTAACCGGCGGGAGGGCCCGATTAACAGATACG. Translated: CASSLTGGRARLTDT. The entire CDR3 protein reads CASSLTGGRARLTDTQYF.

This clone came up many times. The read ends 3 residues early relative to the CDR3; the germline J gene fills the gap. The chain combines TRBV11-3 with TRBJ2-5; D gene uncertain. Germline CDR1 SGHNT, CDR2 YENEEA. This CDR3 region has 12 residues. V shed 2 bases and J shed 3 bases, with 4 bases lying between them. CDR3 protein: CASSLREETQYF. CDR3 bases read: TGTGCCAGCAGCTTAAGGGAAGAGACC.

In this sample, this clone turned up many times. The read ends 3 residues before the CDR3 terminus; that terminus is restored from the germline J gene. This chain links TRBV7-9 with TRBJ2-7, with 9 positions matching TRBD2. Germline lookup yields CDR1 SEHNR and CDR2 FQNEAQ (reference sequence). V was clipped by 1 base and J by 3 bases; unmatched bases: 4. The CDR3 length is 15 residues. Incomplete CDR3 DNA: TGTGCCAGCAGCTTAGAGGATAGCGGGAGCTACGAG. Translation: CASSLEDSGSYE. The entire CDR3 sequence reads CASSLEDSGSYEQYF.

This clone showed up just a few times. The CDR3 goes on 3 residues after the read ends, and that part is filled in from the germline J gene. The J gene is TRBJ1-6, the V gene TRBV7-3; D gene ambiguous. The V and J ends lost 4 bases and 5 bases respectively, with 6 bases between them. CDR1 and CDR2 from the germline V gene are SGHTA and FQGTGA. The length of the CDR3 is 13 residues. Partial CDR3 DNA: TGTGCCAGCAGCTCCGGGGATAATTCACCC. As protein: CASSSGDNSP. The complete CDR3 sequence is CASSSGDNSPLHF.

A note on this clone: The CDR3 end falls 3 residues outside the read, so it is completed with the germline J gene. This chain uses TRBV19 with TRBJ2-7; 12 nucleotides align to TRBD1. The CDR3 loop spans 13 amino acids. Germline V gene data show CDR1 as LNHDA and CDR2 as SQIVND (reference sequence). J gave up 4 bases and V 6 bases, and 1 base lay outside the gene matches. CDR3 loop: CASRGQGAYEQYF. The CDR3 bases that were read are TGTGCCAGTAGGGGACAGGGGGCATACGAG.

This clone was counted a few times. The sequence runs out 3 residues before the end of the CDR3; the remainder is reconstructed from the germline J gene. The V gene is TRBV7-9, the J gene TRBJ2-2, with D uncertain. V dropped 10 bases and J dropped 4 bases, with 16 bases sitting between them. This CDR3 comprises 14 residues. CDR1 is SEHNR, CDR2 FQNEAQ, per germline (reference sequence). The covered CDR3 bases are TGTGCCACCCGAGGCGACTGGCCCACCGGGGAG. This sequence encodes CATRGDWPTGE. The entire CDR3 reads CATRGDWPTGELFF.

This clone was seen at least ten times. The CDR3 end lies 3 residues beyond the end of the read and is filled in from the germline J gene. This chain connects TRBV5-6 to TRBJ2-3; weak D call: TRBD2 (6 bases). In germline, CDR1 is SGHDT, CDR2 YYEEEE. Deletions cut 2 bases from V and 0 bases from J, with 10 bases between. The CDR3 is made up of 15 amino acids. CDR3 sequence reads: CASSFSGFSTDTQYF. CDR3 DNA (partial): TGTGCCAGCAGCTTCAGCGGGTTTAGCACAGATACG.

To note about this clone: Read data end 3 residues before the CDR3 end; the end is taken from the germline J gene. The chain is built from TRBV7-2 and TRBJ1-2; 8 bases align to TRBD1. The CDR3 loop spans 15 amino acids. The ends lost 5 bases at V and 5 bases at J; junction bases unmatched: 10. Germline V CDR1 and CDR2: SGHTA, FQGNSA. Incomplete CDR3 DNA: TGTGCCAGCAGCACTAACCAGGGGGCGCCTTATGGC. It is translated as CASSTNQGAPYG. The whole CDR3 protein reads CASSTNQGAPYGYTF.

This clone was seen ten or more times. The read terminates 3 residues before the CDR3 end, so the remaining end is supplied by the germline J gene. This chain uses TRBV4-1 with TRBJ2-7; TRBD1 matches at 10 bases. The CDR3 has 14 amino acids. CDR1 is MGHRA, CDR2 YSYEKL, per germline. The junction had 6 bases not matched to a gene; V was cut back by 4 bases and J by 6 bases. CDR3: CASSPGTGASEQYF. CDR3 bases read: TGCGCCAGCAGCCCGGGGACAGGGGCGAGCGAG.

There are many counts of this clone. From the germline J gene comes the end of the CDR3, since the read stops 3 residues before it. The rearrangement uses TRBV20-1 and TRBJ2-7, with a possible D match to TRBD1 (5 bases). The CDR3 consists of 13 residues. Trimming shortened V by 3 bases and J by 3 bases, and 12 bases separated the two germline ends. Per the germline V gene, CDR1 is DFQATT and CDR2 is SNEGSKA (reference sequence). CDR3 bases read: TGCAGTGCTAGGGGCAGGGCCGACTACGAG. Translation: CSARGRADYE. The whole CDR3 sequence is CSARGRADYEQYF.

This clone was observed at least ten times. The read ends 3 residues shy of where the CDR3 ends; the end is completed using the germline J gene. The V call is TRBV20-1, the J call TRBJ2-2; 10 nucleotides align to TRBD1. The CDR3 is 15 residues long. V shed 6 bases, J shed 0 bases, and the junction held 4 bases outside the gene matches. Germline CDR1 DFQATT, CDR2 SNEGSKA (reference sequence). The sequenced CDR3 bases are TGCAGTGCCCAAGGACAGGGGGCGAACACCGGGGAG. Amino acids: CSAQGQGANTGE. The CDR3 in its entirety is CSAQGQGANTGELFF.

As for this clone: The CDR3 end is not reached by the read, which stops 3 residues before it; the germline J gene fills it in. The chain carries TRBV18 and TRBJ1-2; no clear D gene. The ends were cut back, 3 bases at V and 1 base at J, with 12 bases in the middle. This CDR3 has 15 residues. Germline V gene sequence: CDR1 KGHSH, CDR2 LQKENI. CDR3 protein: CASSPGSGLNYGYTF. Partial CDR3 DNA: TGTGCCAGCTCACCTGGGTCAGGACTTAACTATGGC.

There are many counts of this clone. The CDR3 goes on 3 residues after the read ends, and that part is filled in from the germline J gene. The rearrangement links TRBV7-3 to TRBJ2-1; TRBD1 matches at 10 bases. The V gene's germline CDR1 is SGHTA and CDR2 FQGTGA. J lost 1 base, V lost 5 bases, and 5 bases had no gene match. The CDR3 runs 16 residues. CDR3 sequence reads: CASSPRTGGSYNEQFF. The DNA read from the CDR3 is TGTGCCAGCAGCCCTCGGACAGGGGGGTCCTACAATGAG.

This clone turned up a few times. The read terminates 3 residues before the CDR3 end, so the remaining end is supplied by the germline J gene. V and J are TRBV5-1 and TRBJ1-3; TRBD1 aligns across 7 bases. Germline CDR1 reads SGHRS; CDR2 reads YFSETQ. The CDR3 runs to 14 residues. The CDR3 bases that were read are TGCGCCAGCAGCGCCGGACAGGCCCACGGGTCC. Its translation is CASSAGQAHGS. The entire CDR3 sequence reads CASSAGQAHGSIYF. Full variable domain (remainder filled in from reference TRBV5-1 and TRBJ1-3): KAGVTQTPRYLIKTRGQQVTLSCSPISGHRSVSWYQQTPGQGLQFLFEYFSETQRNKGNFPGRFSGRQFSNSRSEMNVSTLELGDSALYLCASSAGQAHGSIYFGEGSWLTVV.

Comment on this clone: The CDR3 end is not reached by the read, which stops 3 residues before it; the germline J gene fills it in. V and J are TRBV6-1 and TRBJ1-1, with a tentative D call TRBD1 (6 bases). The CDR3 is 16 amino acids. The V end lost 3 bases, the J end lost 0 bases, and 14 bases lay between the germline ends. In germline, CDR1 is MNHNS, CDR2 SASEGT. CDR3 region: CASSDDRKKLNTEAFF. Partial CDR3 DNA: TGTGCCAGCAGTGATGACAGGAAAAAGTTGAACACTGAA.

This clone was counted a few times. With the read ending 3 residues before the CDR3 end, the germline J gene is used to fill in that end. The V and J genes are TRBV23-1 and TRBJ2-5; 9 nucleotides match TRBD1. TRBV23-1 is flagged as an ORF with uncertain function. J gave up 2 bases and V 3 bases, and 4 bases lay outside the gene matches. CDR3 size: 15 residues. CDR3 DNA, as far as it was read: TGCGCCAGCAGTCACCCACAGGGGGCTCAAGAGACC. Its protein is CASSHPQGAQET. The full CDR3 sequence reads CASSHPQGAQETQYF.

To note about this clone: A single base is all that separates this from a far larger clone, so a read error is likely. The observed sequence ends 3 residues before the CDR3 terminus, with the missing tail filled in from the germline J gene. The chain employs TRBV7-2 and TRBJ2-1; D may be TRBD1 (6 bases). V dropped 4 bases and J dropped 9 bases, with 13 bases sitting between them. CDR1 is SGHTA and CDR2 is FQGNSA in the germline V gene. CDR3 size: 13 residues. The covered CDR3 bases are TGTGCCAGCAGCTCCGGGACAAGGGTTGAG. Encoded protein: CASSSGTRVE. The full-length CDR3 reads as CASSSGTRVEQFF.